The subject of this entry is one T cell receptor (beta chain). Trimming shortened V by 2 bases and J by 3 bases, and 11 bases separated the two germline ends. CDR3 length: 15 residues. Germline V gene sequence: CDR1 MDHEN, CDR2 SYDVKM. The data were obtained in a study of blood T cell repertoires in COVID-19. Overall study: Sources were T cells, B-cell-depleted T cells, or PBMCs; the material itself was cDNA or gDNA.

Original processing notes: Estimated nucleated cell counts came from reference gene primer amplification. The data were produced by immunoSEQ multiplex PCR, yet TCRdb's version contains in-frame clones alone and is incomplete. V and J calls and clone size are copied from that table; D and trimming were computed from the DNA. The repertoire has about 15,000 clones, around 90% of them found once; the top ten carry 17%. V is TRBV28 and J is TRBJ2-1, with D possibly TRBD2 on 5 matching bases. The sequenced material came from peripheral blood. The sequence was collected from a human donor with active COVID-19. The donor label of this sample is uncertain. CDR3: CASSLSGRGYNEQFF. Written as DNA, the CDR3 is TGTGCCAGCAGTTTAAGTGGGAGAGGCTACAATGAGCAGTTCTTC. The full variable domain, its missing parts supplied by reference TRBV28 and TRBJ2-1, is DVKVTQSSRYLVKRTGEKVFLECVQDMDHENMFWYRQDPGLGLRLIYFSYDVKMKEKGDIPEGYSVSREKKERFSLILESASTNQTSMYLCASSLSGRGYNEQFFGPGTRLTVL.